Shown below are 4 T cell receptor beta chains from a single sample sequenced in a study of T cell repertoires in cytomegalovirus infection. A single record per CDR3 protein comes from TCRdb applying MiXCR to the reads. Altogether 630,000 or so distinct CDR3 sequences are present, roughly 24% being singletons, with the ten largest covering approximately 8.2%. Sequencing used CD8+ T cells from PBMCs. The origin of the receptors is a human donor in good health (CMV status not recorded). Some clones in this sample may be carry-over from other donors' samples.

This clonotype was detected ten times or more. The chain uses TRBV7-9 and TRBJ2-7; D is unclear. V dropped 4 bases and J dropped 1 base, with 8 bases sitting between them. The CDR3 covers 13 residues. Germline CDR1 SEHNR, CDR2 FQNEAQ (reference sequence). CDR3 nucleotides: TGTGCCAGCAGCTCCCCGATGTCCTACGAGCAGTACGTC. This gives the protein CASSSPMSYEQYV.

This clonotype was counted between two and nine times. The V gene is TRBV28, the J gene TRBJ2-7, with D maybe TRBD2 (6 bases). The germline gives CDR1 MDHEN, CDR2 SYDVKM. This CDR3 has 14 amino acids. Trimming stripped 6 bases from V and 7 bases from J, with 19 bases between. CDR3 loop: CASSRGRGAGEQYV. CDR3 nucleotides: TGTGCCAGCAGCCGGGGTCGGGGCGCGGGGGAGCAGTACGTC.

At least ten counts were recorded for this clonotype. CDR3 in amino acids: CASSEGTGNEQFF. The CDR3 nucleotides are TGTGCCAGCAGCGAGGGGACAGGCAATGAGCAGTTCTTC. The chain is built from TRBV7-8 and TRBJ2-1, with 8 bases that match TRBD1. The junction had 3 bases not matched to a gene; V was cut back by 5 bases and J by 6 bases. Germline CDR1 reads SGHVS; CDR2 reads FQNEAQ. The CDR3 covers 13 residues. Full variable domain (rest looked up from reference TRBV7-8 and TRBJ2-1): GAGVSQSPRYKVAKRGQDVALRCDPISGHVSLFWYQQALGQGPEFLTYFQNEAQLDKSGLPSDRFFAERPEGSVSTLKIQRTQQEDSAVYLCASSEGTGNEQFFGPGTRLTVL.

The J gene is TRBJ1-1, the V gene TRBV2; no clear D gene. From germline, CDR1 is SNHLY and CDR2 FYNNEI. The CDR3 totals 12 residues. Trimming pared 10 bases from V and 1 base from J, leaving 10 bases between. The CDR3 DNA is TGTGCCAACGGGGAGGGGAACACTGAAGCTTTCTTT. As protein: CANGEGNTEAFF.